This TCR beta chain comes out of a study of CD8 T cells in Susac syndrome. Random hexamers served to reverse transcribe roughly 0.5 to 1 ug RNA. TCRdb fed the immunoSEQ multiplex PCR reads into MiXCR, producing one record per CDR3 protein. Here the sample spans 75,000 to 95,000 distinct CDR3 sequences, approximately 94% being singletons. This clonotype was seen a single time. Germline V CDR1 and CDR2: SGHTA, FQGNSA. The V and J ends lost 2 bases and 9 bases, in that order; junction bases with no gene match: 7. The CDR3 loop spans 15 amino acids. Input material: CD8+ T cells from PBMCs. V gene TRBV7-2 combines with J gene TRBJ2-1; 10 positions match TRBD2. The clonotype originates from a human donor with Susac syndrome. The CDR3: CASSLIVLAGAEQFF. In DNA form, the CDR3 reads TGTGCCAGCAGCTTAATAGTGCTAGCGGGAGCTGAGCAGTTCTTC.